Following are 22 T cell receptor beta chains from one sample sequenced in a study of T-cell memory formation after mild COVID-19. TCRdb independently ran MiXCR on the 5' RACE reads; one entry per CDR3 protein. The data show under 450,000 distinct CDR3 sequences, more than 20% seen once. Sequences were obtained from PBMCs or a T cell subset sorted from them (not recorded which). The receptors derive from an adult woman who had mild COVID-19 (a few samples of this study predate the infection). Cell type and time point are not known.

This clonotype was seen only a few times. The chain is built from TRBV30 and TRBJ1-2; D is undetermined. Germline V gene sequence: CDR1 GTSNPN, CDR2 SVGIG (reference sequence). Trimming removed 2 bases at V and 4 bases at J, with 20 bases between. This CDR3 region has 16 residues. The CDR3 reads CAWSPRGGNFGYGYTF. The DNA of the CDR3 is TGTGCCTGGAGTCCACGGGGAGGGAACTTTGGCTATGGCTACACCTTC. The variable domain in full, with the rest retrieved from reference TRBV30 and TRBJ1-2, is SQTIHQWPATLVQPVGSPLSLECTVEGTSNPNLYWYRQAAGRGLQLLFYSVGIGQISSEVPQNLSASRPQDRQFILSSKKLLLSDSGFYLCAWSPRGGNFGYGYTFGSGTRLTVV.

The chain combines TRBV11-2 with TRBJ2-3; D is undetermined. Looked up from germline, CDR1 is SGHAT and CDR2 is FQNNGV. V was shortened by 6 bases and J by 2 bases, with 12 bases between the two germline ends. The CDR3 has 14 residues. CDR3 amino acids: CASRPLVPTDTQYF. The CDR3 coding sequence is TGTGCCAGCAGGCCTCTAGTTCCCACAGATACGCAGTATTTT.

In its sample, this clonotype was seen a few times. The chain employs TRBV11-3 and TRBJ2-1; no clear D. There are 15 residues in the CDR3. V lost 3 bases and J lost 4, with 13 bases in between. Per germline, CDR1 SGHNT and CDR2 YENEEA. Written as DNA, the CDR3 is TGTGCCAGCAGCTTCGTGGTCACGATATACAATGAGCAGTTCTTC. Translation gives CASSFVVTIYNEQFF.

This clonotype was counted a single time. V usage is TRBV30 and J usage is TRBJ2-7, with D possibly TRBD1 on 6 matching bases. The CDR3 runs to 15 residues. Per the germline V gene, CDR1 is GTSNPN and CDR2 is SVGIG (reference sequence). Trimming pared 2 bases from V and 0 bases from J, leaving 14 bases between. DNA for the CDR3: TGTGCCTGGAGTTGGACAGCAACCCCCTCCTACGAGCAGTACTTC. Encoded protein: CAWSWTATPSYEQYF.

This sequence joins TRBV9 and TRBJ2-5, with 8 bases identical to TRBD2. The CDR3 is 15 amino acids. V lost 0 bases, J lost 11 bases, and 12 bases stayed unmatched. The germline CDR1 and CDR2 sequences are SGDLS and YYNGEE. In DNA form, the CDR3 reads TGTGCCAGCAGCGTAGGATTAGCGGGGCCCCTCAATCAGTACTTC. Translated, it gives CASSVGLAGPLNQYF.

This clonotype was observed a single time. The rearrangement links TRBV20-1 to TRBJ2-1; TRBD1 matches at 7 bases. The J segment lost 1 base and the V segment lost 0 bases, leaving 6 bases of the junction unmatched. The CDR3 is 16 amino acids. The germline V gene encodes CDR1 DFQATT and CDR2 SNEGSKA (reference sequence). Here the CDR3 DNA reads TGCAGTGCTAGAGAGATGGCAGGGGGTTCCTACAATGAGCAGTTCTTC. Translation gives CSAREMAGGSYNEQFF.

This clonotype showed up many times. This chain links TRBV18 with TRBJ2-7; D might be TRBD1 (6 bases). The germline V gene has CDR1 KGHSH and CDR2 LQKENI. The CDR3 runs to 14 residues. V was trimmed by 5 bases and J by 1 base, leaving 12 bases between them. As DNA, the CDR3 is TGTGCCAGCTCATCCGGGACATCATCCTACGAGCAGTACTTC. It encodes CASSSGTSSYEQYF.

The rearrangement uses TRBV4-1 and TRBJ2-3; 8 bases map to TRBD2. The germline gives CDR1 MGHRA, CDR2 YSYEKL. There are 15 residues in the CDR3. V dropped 0 bases and J dropped 5; count of bases not matched to a gene: 4. The CDR3 sequence is CASSQDWAGGDTQYF. DNA for the CDR3: TGCGCCAGCAGCCAAGATTGGGCGGGGGGAGATACGCAGTATTTT.

This clonotype was detected a few times. The chain employs TRBV5-1 and TRBJ2-2; a possible D gene is TRBD1 (5 bases). V was shortened by 4 bases and J by 0 bases, with 13 bases between the two germline ends. The length of the CDR3 is 16 residues. Germline V gene sequence: CDR1 SGHRS, CDR2 YFSETQ. CDR3 sequence: CASSPRQTSNTGELFF. The CDR3 DNA follows: TGCGCCAGCAGCCCCAGACAGACATCGAACACCGGGGAGCTGTTTTTT. The variable domain in full, with the rest retrieved from reference TRBV5-1 and TRBJ2-2, is KAGVTQTPRYLIKTRGQQVTLSCSPISGHRSVSWYQQTPGQGLQFLFEYFSETQRNKGNFPGRFSGRQFSNSRSEMNVSTLELGDSALYLCASSPRQTSNTGELFFGEGSRLTVL.

The chain combines TRBV20-1 with TRBJ1-3, with TRBD1 as a possible D gene (6 bases). This CDR3 contains 14 residues. V was pared by 3 bases and J by 2 bases, with 11 bases between. Germline-derived CDR1 and CDR2 are DFQATT and SNEGSKA (reference sequence). The CDR3 reads CSASGAGAGNTIYF. The CDR3, as DNA: TGCAGTGCTAGTGGGGCAGGGGCTGGAAACACCATATATTTT.

The CDR3: CASSLAPLRAGLSSYNEQFF. DNA of the CDR3: TGTGCCAGCAGCTTAGCGCCCCTGAGGGCGGGGCTGAGCTCCTACAATGAGCAGTTCTTC. This chain connects TRBV7-9 to TRBJ2-1, with D maybe TRBD2 (6 bases). The CDR3 runs 20 residues. With 0 bases removed from V and 0 bases from J, the gap between germline ends came to 21 bases. Per the germline V gene, CDR1 is SEHNR and CDR2 is FQNEAQ (reference sequence).

The chain carries TRBV29-1 and TRBJ2-7, with D hard to call. Germline CDR1 SQVTM, CDR2 ANQGSEA. Trimming pared 6 bases from V and 0 bases from J, leaving 18 bases between. This CDR3 has 15 residues. CDR3 nucleotides: TGCAGCGTCAATCTCGGCTCACCTAGCTCCTACGAGCAGTACTTC. It specifies CSVNLGSPSSYEQYF.

The J gene is TRBJ2-2, the V gene TRBV12-3 or TRBV12-4; 8 nucleotides align to TRBD1. This CDR3 region has 16 residues. V lost 6 bases, J lost 7 bases, and 13 bases stayed unmatched. Here the CDR3 DNA reads TGTGCCAGCAGCTTAAGCGGACAGGGCAACCGCGGGGAGCTGTTTTTT. It specifies CASSLSGQGNRGELFF.

The rearrangement joins TRBV5-1 to TRBJ1-4; D is unresolved. V was trimmed by 0 bases and J by 6 bases, leaving 9 bases between them. There are 14 residues in the CDR3. Germline CDR1 is SGHRS and CDR2 is YFSETQ. The CDR3 loop reads CASSLGSWDEKLFF. CDR3 sequence (DNA): TGCGCCAGCAGCTTGGGGTCTTGGGATGAAAAACTGTTTTTT. The entire variable domain, with the rest obtained from reference TRBV5-1 and TRBJ1-4, is as follows: KAGVTQTPRYLIKTRGQQVTLSCSPISGHRSVSWYQQTPGQGLQFLFEYFSETQRNKGNFPGRFSGRQFSNSRSEMNVSTLELGDSALYLCASSLGSWDEKLFFGSGTQLSVL.

This chain connects TRBV12-3 or TRBV12-4 to TRBJ1-1, with D tentatively TRBD1 (6 bases). Deletions cut 3 bases from V and 9 bases from J, with 11 bases between. The CDR3 has 12 residues. The CDR3 coding sequence is TGTGCCAGCAGTTTTGTCCAGGGGCAAGCTTTCTTT. Its translation: CASSFVQGQAFF.

This clonotype occurred a few times. J is TRBJ1-2 and V is TRBV30, with D possibly matching TRBD1 (6 bases). Germline V gene lookup returns CDR1 GTSNPN and CDR2 SVGIG (reference sequence). Trimming cost V 2 bases and J 0 bases, with 10 bases left between them. This CDR3 is 14 amino acids long. The CDR3 region is CAWSTGQPNYGYTF. The CDR3 nucleotides are TGTGCCTGGAGTACCGGACAGCCTAACTATGGCTACACCTTC. Filled out from reference TRBV30 and TRBJ1-2, the complete variable domain reads SQTIHQWPATLVQPVGSPLSLECTVEGTSNPNLYWYRQAAGRGLQLLFYSVGIGQISSEVPQNLSASRPQDRQFILSSKKLLLSDSGFYLCAWSTGQPNYGYTFGSGTRLTVV.

The chain carries TRBV2 and TRBJ1-5; 11 nucleotides match TRBD1. This CDR3 spans 15 amino acids. Per the germline V gene, CDR1 is SNHLY and CDR2 is FYNNEI. V trimming: 4 bases; J trimming: 4 bases; junction bases outside the gene matches: 3. CDR3 coding DNA: TGTGCCAGCAGTGGAGGACAGGGGGCGAATCAGCCCCAGCATTTT. Its protein product is CASSGGQGANQPQHF.

This clonotype appeared a few times. The gene calls are TRBV15 and TRBJ2-5; possibly TRBD1 or TRBD2 for D (5 bases each). Between the trimmed V and J ends, which lost 1 base and 5 bases, there was a span of 17 bases. The germline CDR1 and CDR2 sequences are LNHNV and YYDKDF (reference sequence). This CDR3 has 16 residues. This CDR3 reads CATSRVRTGPRETQYF. As DNA, the CDR3 is TGTGCCACCAGCAGAGTTCGGACGGGACCGAGGGAGACCCAGTACTTC.

The chain combines TRBV5-1 with TRBJ2-1; TRBD2 is a possible D gene (7 bases). This CDR3 has 15 residues. Deletions cut 4 bases from V and 1 base from J, with 12 bases between. CDR1 is SGHRS, CDR2 YFSETQ, per germline. The CDR3 here is CASSQQGGSYNEQFF. DNA for the CDR3: TGCGCCAGCAGCCAACAGGGAGGGTCCTACAATGAGCAGTTCTTC.

The chain links TRBV20-1 to TRBJ2-3; TRBD1 is a possible D gene (5 bases). There are 14 residues in the CDR3. Trimming took off 2 bases at V and 5 bases at J, with 14 bases between the two ends. Germline V gene lookup returns CDR1 DFQATT and CDR2 SNEGSKA (reference sequence). CDR3: CSARSRGTQDTQYF. Written as DNA, the CDR3 is TGCAGTGCTAGAAGTAGGGGAACACAAGATACGCAGTATTTT.

This chain joins TRBV6-5 and TRBJ1-2, with D hard to call. Germline CDR1 is MNHEY and CDR2 is SVGAGI. Deletions cut 6 bases from V and 3 bases from J, with 23 bases between. The CDR3 loop spans 17 amino acids. The CDR3 spells CASRDLRAVPPDYGYTF. The CDR3 DNA reads as TGTGCCAGCAGAGACCTCCGCGCAGTCCCTCCGGACTATGGCTACACCTTC.

This clonotype was seen more than once but under ten times. V gene TRBV5-4 combines with J gene TRBJ1-1; perhaps TRBD1 as D (6 bases). Germline V gene sequence: CDR1 SGHNT, CDR2 YYREEE (reference sequence). The CDR3 is 14 amino acids. V lost 4 bases to trimming and J lost 5 bases, with 15 bases between them. CDR3 DNA sequence: TGTGCCAGCAGCGCTATCGGGGGCCGTACTGAAGCTTTCTTT. Encoded protein: CASSAIGGRTEAFF. Looking up the rest from reference TRBV5-4 and TRBJ1-1 gives the full variable domain: ETGVTQSPTHLIKTRGQQVTLRCSSQSGHNTVSWYQQALGQGPQFIFQYYREEENGRGNFPPRFSGLQFPNYSSELNVNALELDDSALYLCASSAIGGRTEAFFGQGTRLTVV.